Presented here are 26 T cell receptor beta chains from one specimen sequenced in a study of immune characteristics of hereditary and idiopathic chronic pancreatitis. The pancreas tissue came from patients undergoing total pancreatectomy with islet autotransplantation. Sequencing used immunoSEQ multiplex PCR; TCRdb keeps in-frame clones, though not all of them. This table has approximately 1,800 clones, 74% appearing once. The sample comprised pancreas tissue with hereditary chronic pancreatitis. These receptors all stem from a human donor with chronic pancreatitis.

In its sample, this clone was seen a few times. This chain uses TRBV27 with TRBJ1-3; D not certain. Germline lookup yields CDR1 MNHEY and CDR2 SMNVEV (reference sequence). Trimming stripped 6 bases from V and 1 base from J, with 10 bases between. The CDR3 consists of 14 residues. The CDR3, as DNA: TGTGCCAGCAGAATCACACATTCTGGAAACACCATATATTTT. It translates to CASRITHSGNTIYF.

The rearrangement joins TRBV2 to TRBJ2-7, with a weak D call TRBD1 (6 bases). Germline loops: CDR1 SNHLY, CDR2 FYNNEI. This CDR3 has 14 amino acids. V was shortened by 9 bases and J by 0 bases, with 15 bases between the two germline ends. CDR3 amino acids: CARRQVPFSYEQYF. The CDR3 nucleotides are TGTGCCAGAAGACAGGTCCCCTTCTCCTACGAGCAGTACTTC.

This sequence joins TRBV24-1 and TRBJ2-2; TRBD2 aligns across 12 bases. The trim removed 9 bases at V and 3 bases at J, leaving 7 bases unmatched. The CDR3 runs 16 residues. CDR1 is KGHDR and CDR2 is SFDVKD in the germline V gene. The CDR3 protein is CATHSRLAGDTGELFF. DNA of the CDR3: TGTGCCACCCACTCCCGACTAGCGGGAGACACCGGGGAGCTGTTTTTT.

V usage is TRBV2 and J usage is TRBJ2-1; D may correspond to TRBD1 or TRBD2 (5 bases each). Trimming removed 3 bases at V and 10 bases at J, with 13 bases between. CDR3 length: 13 residues. Germline V gene lookup returns CDR1 SNHLY and CDR2 FYNNEI. In DNA, the CDR3 is TGTGCCAGCAGTGAGGGACCCTCGAGGGAGCAGTTCTTC. This sequence encodes CASSEGPSREQFF.

The rearrangement joins TRBV28 to TRBJ2-3, with TRBD2 identical over 7 bases. The CDR3 extends over 14 amino acids. V dropped 5 bases and J dropped 2; count of bases not matched to a gene: 4. CDR1 is MDHEN, CDR2 SYDVKM, per germline. The CDR3 is CASSPLAVTDTQYF. The DNA for the CDR3 is TGTGCCAGCAGTCCGCTAGCGGTCACAGATACGCAGTATTTT.

The chain links TRBV7-9 to TRBJ2-1; D ambiguous. This CDR3 spans 14 amino acids. V lost 2 bases, J lost 8 bases, and 13 bases lay in between. Per germline, CDR1 SEHNR and CDR2 FQNEAQ (reference sequence). The CDR3 is CASSLWGIYDEQFF. CDR3 coding DNA: TGTGCCAGCAGCTTATGGGGTATTTACGATGAGCAGTTCTTC.

The chain has TRBV24-1 and TRBJ2-1, with 7 bases aligning to TRBD2. The CDR3 sequence is 15 residues long. The V gene end was trimmed by 5 bases and the J gene end by 3 bases; junction bases not matched to a gene: 6. Germline CDR1 KGHDR, CDR2 SFDVKD. The CDR3 nucleotides read TGTGCCACCAGTGGCTCTAGCGGAGGCTACAATGAGCAGTTCTTC. As protein: CATSGSSGGYNEQFF.

The chain combines TRBV9 with TRBJ1-3; the D is unclear. There are 13 residues in the CDR3. V lost 2 bases, J lost 7 bases, and 10 bases lay in between. Germline V gene lookup returns CDR1 SGDLS and CDR2 YYNGEE. The CDR3 DNA reads as TGTGCCAGCAGCGTGGAGGGTATGAACACCATATATTTT. Its translation: CASSVEGMNTIYF.

The gene calls are TRBV27 and TRBJ2-7; no clear D. CDR1 and CDR2 from the germline V gene are MNHEY and SMNVEV (reference sequence). The CDR3 totals 13 residues. V gave up 3 bases and J gave up 5 bases, with 11 bases separating them. The CDR3 region has the DNA TGTGCCAGCAGTTTCGGTTGGATGGACGAGCAGTACTTC. This encodes CASSFGWMDEQYF.

The gene calls are TRBV7-8 and TRBJ2-1; no reliable D call. This CDR3 is 18 amino acids long. CDR1 is SGHVS and CDR2 is FQNEAQ in the germline V gene. Trimming took 1 base from V and 6 from J, leaving 22 bases between them. CDR3 DNA sequence: TGTGCCAGCAGCTTAGAAACTCTGGCAGGAACAAAAATCAATGAGCAGTTCTTC. Its protein product is CASSLETLAGTKINEQFF.

The rearrangement uses TRBV9 and TRBJ2-1; the D gene is possibly TRBD1 (6 bases). There are 16 residues in the CDR3. Germline CDR1 SGDLS, CDR2 YYNGEE. Trimming took 2 bases from V and 1 from J, leaving 13 bases between them. The CDR3 loop reads CASSVNRAPSYNEQFF. CDR3 sequence (DNA): TGTGCCAGCAGCGTCAACAGGGCCCCGTCCTACAATGAGCAGTTCTTC.

This chain links TRBV11-1 with TRBJ2-7; D not certain. Trimming shortened V by 4 bases and J by 2 bases, and 15 bases separated the two germline ends. The CDR3 spans 15 residues. Germline CDR1 and CDR2: SGHAT and FQDESV (reference sequence). The CDR3 nucleotides read TGTGCCAGCAGCTCGAGAAACCCACCCGCCTACGAGCAGTACTTC. The encoded protein is CASSSRNPPAYEQYF.

The chain uses TRBV19 and TRBJ2-1; D gene unclear. Germline V gene lookup returns CDR1 LNHDA and CDR2 SQIVND (reference sequence). The V end lost 4 bases, the J end lost 6 bases, and 16 bases lay between the germline ends. The CDR3 totals 15 residues. The CDR3 loop is CASSRQRPLGNEQFF. CDR3 sequence (DNA): TGTGCCAGTAGTAGACAAAGACCTTTAGGCAATGAGCAGTTCTTC.

The DNA of the CDR3 is TGTGCCAGTAGTATCGCCAGGGGGGCCTACGAGCAGTACTTC. This translates into CASSIARGAYEQYF. The chain uses TRBV19 and TRBJ2-7, with a possible D match to TRBD1 (7 bases). This CDR3 has 14 amino acids. Per the germline V gene, CDR1 is LNHDA and CDR2 is SQIVND (reference sequence). Trimming stripped 3 bases from V and 2 bases from J, with 11 bases between.

The chain links TRBV24-1 to TRBJ2-1; D remains unclear. This CDR3 is 12 amino acids long. The V gene lost 6 bases and the J gene lost 7 bases, with 9 bases spanning the gap. Germline V lookup: CDR1 KGHDR, CDR2 SFDVKD. This chain's CDR3 is CATSPLGNEQFF. CDR3 coding DNA: TGTGCCACCAGTCCCTTGGGGAATGAGCAGTTCTTC.

The chain links TRBV19 to TRBJ1-2; a possible D gene is TRBD1 (6 bases). Germline lookup yields CDR1 LNHDA and CDR2 SQIVND (reference sequence). The CDR3 extends over 15 amino acids. V lost 5 bases and J 5 bases, leaving 18 bases between the germline ends. Here the CDR3 DNA reads TGTGCCAGTAGTCCACAGGGATTTTCGACTTATGGCTACACCTTC. It translates to CASSPQGFSTYGYTF.

This clone was counted between two and nine times. This rearrangement joins TRBV6-4 to TRBJ2-7, with 8 bases lining up with TRBD2. Germline CDR1 MRHNA, CDR2 SNTAGT. V trimming: 6 bases; J trimming: 6 bases; junction bases outside the gene matches: 7. The CDR3 is made up of 13 amino acids. The CDR3, as DNA: TGTGCCAGCAGCACGACTAGCGAGGGCGAGCAGTACTTC. Protein: CASSTTSEGEQYF.

The V and J genes are TRBV29-1 and TRBJ2-7; TRBD1 is a possible D gene (6 bases). The CDR3 loop spans 13 amino acids. V lost 4 bases and J lost 2, with 12 bases in between. Germline V lookup: CDR1 SQVTM, CDR2 ANQGSEA. In DNA form, the CDR3 reads TGCAGCGTTGTGGGGACAATACCCTACGAGCAGTACTTC. Amino acid sequence: CSVVGTIPYEQYF.

The chain combines TRBV14 with TRBJ1-1; D unclear. Germline V gene lookup returns CDR1 SGHDN and CDR2 FVKESK. This CDR3 has 13 residues. The ends were cut back, 2 bases at V and 1 base at J, with 5 bases in the middle. In nucleotides, the CDR3 is TGTGCCAGCAGCCAACAACGGAACACTGAAGCTTTCTTT. Translating gives CASSQQRNTEAFF.

V and J are TRBV5-1 and TRBJ2-1, with 9 bases aligning to TRBD2. This CDR3 contains 16 residues. V lost 4 bases and J lost 9; bases outside the gene matches: 14. Per the germline V gene, CDR1 is SGHRS and CDR2 is YFSETQ. In DNA, the CDR3 is TGCGCCAGCAGCCCACTTCATGGCGGGAGGGCTTTTGAGCAGTTCTTC. It translates to CASSPLHGGRAFEQFF.

The V gene is TRBV27, the J gene TRBJ2-1; 7 nucleotides align to TRBD2. V dropped 5 bases and J dropped 2; count of bases not matched to a gene: 9. The V gene's germline CDR1 is MNHEY and CDR2 SMNVEV (reference sequence). The CDR3 extends over 16 amino acids. Here the CDR3 reads CASSQGGSRTYNEQFF. The CDR3, as DNA: TGTGCCAGCAGTCAAGGCGGGAGTCGAACCTACAATGAGCAGTTCTTC.

V gene TRBV27 combines with J gene TRBJ2-2; the D is unclear. Germline values: CDR1 MNHEY, CDR2 SMNVEV (reference sequence). The CDR3 consists of 16 residues. V shed 6 bases and J shed 2 bases, with 16 bases lying between them. CDR3 nucleotides: TGTGCCAGCAGCCATGACGTCGTATCAAACACCGGGGAGCTGTTTTTT. This gives the protein CASSHDVVSNTGELFF.

This clone was found a few times. The chain employs TRBV5-1 and TRBJ2-1; 7 nucleotides agree with TRBD1. This CDR3 contains 13 residues. V was clipped by 0 bases and J by 7 bases; unmatched bases: 1. Germline V gives CDR1 SGHRS, CDR2 YFSETQ. CDR3: CASSLVQGNEQFF. The DNA for the CDR3 is TGCGCCAGCAGCTTGGTACAGGGGAATGAGCAGTTCTTC.

The chain employs TRBV4-2 and TRBJ2-3, with TRBD2 identical over 13 bases. Germline CDR1 reads LGHNA; CDR2 reads YNFKEQ. CDR3 length: 16 amino acids. V lost 3 bases to trimming and J lost 5 bases; unmatched junction nucleotides: 5. This CDR3 reads CASSQAGLAGVDTQYF. The DNA of the CDR3 is TGTGCCAGCAGCCAGGCCGGACTAGCGGGAGTAGATACGCAGTATTTT.

In its sample, this clone was seen once. The gene calls are TRBV12-3 or TRBV12-4 and TRBJ1-4; no definite D call. Trimming stripped 5 bases from V and 9 bases from J, with 7 bases between. The length of the CDR3 is 11 residues. The CDR3 protein is CASSPFKKLFF. CDR3 bases: TGTGCCAGCAGTCCTTTTAAAAAACTGTTTTTT.

V is TRBV7-3 and J is TRBJ2-2; possibly TRBD2 for D (6 bases). V dropped 8 bases and J dropped 4 bases, with 14 bases sitting between them. CDR3 length equals 14 residues. CDR1 and CDR2 (germline): SGHTA, FQGTGA. CDR3 sequence (DNA): TGTGCCAGCCGGGCGGGGAGCAGCACCGGGGAGCTGTTTTTT. It translates to CASRAGSSTGELFF.